The 12 T cell receptor delta chains given below trace back to one sample, sequenced in a study of Vδ1+ human thymocytes. The template was reverse-transcribed extracted RNA. Multiplex PCR used pooled V-gene forward primers and a constant-region reverse primer to amplify CDR3s. TCRdb re-processed the multiplex PCR reads using CATT. Of about 75,000 delta-chain clones listed, more than 30% are singletons. Study observations and caveats: In the thymus, TRG and TRD repertoires looked highly polyclonal with Gaussian CDR3 lengths.

For these receptors, no antigen is known. Sequenced material: Vdelta1+ gamma-delta thymocytes from the thymus. Indicated subset: FACS-sorted CD3+ TCRalphabeta- TCRVdelta1+ TCRVdelta2- thymocytes. Receptors were obtained from a boy younger than two who had congenital heart surgery.

On this clone: Different DNA sequences within this sample yield the same CDR3. The gene calls are TRDV1 and TRDJ1; the match to TRDD3 covers 7 bases. CDR1 and CDR2 from the germline V gene are TSWWSYY and QGS. CDR3 length equals 22 residues. V lost 0 bases, J lost 0 bases, and 22 bases stayed unmatched. DNA of the CDR3: TGTGCTCTTGGGGAACTCTGGAAACCTACCGTCTGGGGGGGGCCGTACACCGATAAACTCATCTTT. Encoded protein: CALGELWKPTVWGGPYTDKLIF.

This clone was recorded a few times. This chain joins TRDV1 and TRDJ1, with TRDD3 matching over 11 bases. The V segment lost 0 bases and the J segment 4 bases; nucleotides outside the gene matches: 22. Germline CDR1 and CDR2: TSWWSYY and QGS. CDR3 length: 22 residues. This CDR3 reads CALGELTPFRGHWGIFNDKLIF. In DNA, the CDR3 is TGTGCTCTTGGGGAACTGACTCCCTTCCGAGGGCACTGGGGGATATTTAACGATAAACTCATCTTT.

This chain links TRDV1 with TRDJ1; 9 bases map to TRDD3. This CDR3 is built from 21 residues. From germline, CDR1 is TSWWSYY and CDR2 QGS. V shed 0 bases and J 0 bases; nucleotides not matched to a gene: 17. CDR3 protein: CALGELGTYWGTTAYTDKLIF. The DNA of the CDR3 is TGTGCTCTTGGGGAACTAGGAACCTACTGGGGGACGACAGCTTACACCGATAAACTCATCTTT.

The V call is TRDV1, the J call TRDJ1, with TRDD2 matching over 9 bases. CDR3 length: 18 residues. The junction had 14 bases not matched to a gene; V was cut back by 4 bases and J by 2 bases. The germline CDR1 and CDR2 sequences are TSWWSYY and QGS. The CDR3 here is CALGVYLPTRHTTDKLIF. The CDR3 nucleotides are TGTGCTCTTGGGGTTTACCTTCCTACCAGGCATACGACCGATAAACTCATCTTT.

This clone was found a few times. The chain joins TRDV1 to TRDJ1; TRDD2 aligns across 8 bases. CDR1 is TSWWSYY, CDR2 QGS, per germline. The CDR3 length is 18 residues. V trimming: 0 bases; J trimming: 0 bases; junction bases outside the gene matches: 9. Written as DNA, the CDR3 is TGTGCTCTTGGGGAACTCCCCCCCTTCCTAAGGTACACCGATAAACTCATCTTT. It encodes CALGELPPFLRYTDKLIF.

V is TRDV1 and J is TRDJ1; no firm D call. CDR1 is TSWWSYY and CDR2 is QGS in the germline V gene. The V end lost 2 bases, the J end lost 3 bases, and 22 bases lay between the germline ends. This CDR3 is built from 18 residues. The chain's CDR3 is CALGEWSMPPYIADKLIF. In DNA, the CDR3 is TGTGCTCTTGGGGAATGGAGTATGCCCCCCTATATCGCCGATAAACTCATCTTT.

This chain connects TRDV1 to TRDJ1; 10 bases match TRDD3. J lost 5 bases, V lost 2 bases, and 11 bases had no gene match. This CDR3 spans 17 amino acids. The germline V gene has CDR1 TSWWSYY and CDR2 QGS. CDR3 DNA sequence: TGTGCTCTTGGGGAATTAAGCTCGCAACTGGGGGATGATAAACTCATCTTT. It codes for CALGELSSQLGDDKLIF.

In the case of this clone: This sample includes further DNA sequences coding for the same CDR3. The chain carries TRDV1 and TRDJ1; 11 nucleotides align to TRDD3. J was trimmed by 2 bases and V by 0 bases; bases with no gene match: 14. Germline V CDR1 and CDR2: TSWWSYY, QGS. The CDR3 runs 20 residues. The CDR3 here is CALGELSYWGINGRTDKLIF. The CDR3 region has the DNA TGTGCTCTTGGGGAACTTTCCTACTGGGGGATAAATGGAAGGACCGATAAACTCATCTTT.

The genes are TRDV1 and TRDJ1, with 10 nucleotides matching TRDD3. Unmatched junction bases numbered 15, after V lost 3 bases and J lost 2 bases. The germline gives CDR1 TSWWSYY, CDR2 QGS. This CDR3 comprises 19 residues. The CDR3 region is CALGESFLGGYPGTDKLIF. CDR3 in DNA: TGTGCTCTTGGGGAGTCCTTCCTTGGGGGATACCCCGGGACCGATAAACTCATCTTT.

This clone was detected a few times. This chain links TRDV1 with TRDJ1; TRDD3 agrees at 10 bases. The germline gives CDR1 TSWWSYY, CDR2 QGS. The V gene end was trimmed by 4 bases and the J gene end by 3 bases; junction bases not matched to a gene: 11. The CDR3 has 17 amino acids. Here the CDR3 DNA reads TGTGCTCTTGGGGTGGTCCTACGTGGGGGATACTCCGATAAACTCATCTTT. This translates into CALGVVLRGGYSDKLIF.

The chain couples TRDV1 to TRDJ1; TRDD3 matches at 7 bases. Germline lookup yields CDR1 TSWWSYY and CDR2 QGS. The CDR3 runs 20 residues. Trimming at V came to 0 bases and at J to 7 bases, leaving 23 bases not matched to a gene. The CDR3 nucleotides read TGTGCTCTTGGGGAACTGGGAAGGGCCCGAACTTTGCTGGGGGGAGTTAAACTCATCTTT. Its translation: CALGELGRARTLLGGVKLIF.

The genes are TRDV1 and TRDJ1; 7 bases are shared with TRDD3. The CDR3 runs to 18 residues. Germline CDR1 reads TSWWSYY; CDR2 reads QGS. J lost 1 base, V lost 4 bases, and 15 bases had no gene match. CDR3 amino acids: CALGGLYAGIGLTDKLIF. CDR3 bases: TGTGCTCTTGGGGGCCTCTACGCGGGGATAGGCCTCACCGATAAACTCATCTTT.